These 27 T cell receptor beta chains came from one sample sequenced in a study of T cells in localized non-small cell lung cancer. Assay used: immunoSEQ multiplex PCR; TCRdb lists only in-frame clones, some missing. The sample lists about 130,000 clones; about 89% were seen once. This specimen was peripheral blood, taken before any cancer treatment. The receptors shown here come from a female donor aged 60 or older with stage I lung adenocarcinoma.

The chain employs TRBV5-6 and TRBJ2-3; 11 bases fit TRBD2. With V trimmed by 1 base and J by 5 bases, 3 bases remained unmatched. CDR1 SGHDT and CDR2 YYEEEE come from the germline V gene. CDR3 length equals 15 residues. CDR3: CASSLKLAGGDTQYF. DNA of the CDR3: TGTGCCAGCAGCTTGAAGCTAGCGGGAGGAGATACGCAGTATTTT.

The chain uses TRBV2 and TRBJ2-3; 12 nucleotides align to TRBD2. Trimming at V came to 5 bases and at J to 4 bases, leaving 4 bases not matched to a gene. Per the germline V gene, CDR1 is SNHLY and CDR2 is FYNNEI. This CDR3 has 15 residues. For the CDR3, the DNA is TGTGCCAGCAGTAGGCTAGCGGGAGGGCCAGATACGCAGTATTTT. It encodes CASSRLAGGPDTQYF.

The rearrangement joins TRBV5-1 to TRBJ1-5; 9 nucleotides agree with TRBD1. The V segment lost 0 bases and the J segment 6 bases; nucleotides outside the gene matches: 4. The CDR3 spans 15 residues. From germline, CDR1 is SGHRS and CDR2 YFSETQ. CDR3 DNA sequence: TGCGCCAGCAGCTTGGAGGGACAGGGAGGTCAGCCCCAGCATTTT. Its protein product is CASSLEGQGGQPQHF.

The chain couples TRBV27 to TRBJ1-2; possibly TRBD1 for D (5 bases). The germline V and J ends were trimmed by 1 base and 8 bases, with 11 bases remaining between them. The CDR3 length is 13 residues. CDR1 and CDR2 from the germline V gene are MNHEY and SMNVEV (reference sequence). CDR3 sequence (DNA): TGTGCCAGCAGTTTATTCGTAGGGGAAGGCTACACCTTC. Protein product: CASSLFVGEGYTF.

The chain has TRBV15 and TRBJ1-2; 8 positions agree with TRBD1. The length of the CDR3 is 13 residues. Germline trimming cut 5 bases from V and 5 bases from J; bases unmatched to any gene: 4. In germline, CDR1 is LNHNV, CDR2 YYDKDF (reference sequence). The CDR3 sequence is CATSPGQGYGYTF. The CDR3 DNA sequence: TGTGCCACCAGCCCCGGACAGGGTTATGGCTACACCTTC.

The chain is built from TRBV6-1 and TRBJ1-5; D call uncertain. Germline assignment: CDR1 MNHNS and CDR2 SASEGT. V gave up 0 bases and J gave up 9 bases, with 15 bases separating them. The CDR3 has 15 residues. CDR3 nucleotide sequence: TGTGCCAGCAGTGAAGCGGGTTCCGTACTACGGCCCCAGCATTTT. This translates into CASSEAGSVLRPQHF.

The CDR3 nucleotides are TGTGCCATCAGTGATCTTCGTGTGTCAAGTGAGACCCAGTACTTC. It encodes CAISDLRVSSETQYF. This chain joins TRBV10-3 and TRBJ2-5; no clear D. CDR3 size: 15 residues. CDR1 is ENHRY and CDR2 is SYGVKD in the germline V gene. V shed 3 bases and J shed 5 bases, with 16 bases lying between them.

This clone was observed at least ten times. This chain uses TRBV5-6 with TRBJ2-7, with 7 bases lining up with TRBD2. Losses at the gene ends were 5 bases for V and 2 bases for J; bases not matched to a gene: 4. CDR1 is SGHDT, CDR2 YYEEEE, per germline. This CDR3 comprises 13 residues. DNA of the CDR3: TGTGCCAGCAGGTCTGGACTAGCCTACGAGCAGTACTTC. Encoded protein: CASRSGLAYEQYF.

This clone was seen only once. The chain employs TRBV6-1 and TRBJ1-5; no firm D call. Germline CDR1 and CDR2: MNHNS and SASEGT. Trimming removed 2 bases from V and 2 bases from J, with 7 bases in between. The CDR3 contains 14 residues. The CDR3 coding sequence is TGTGCCAGCAGTGAAACGAGCCGCAATCAGCCCCAGCATTTT. Its protein product is CASSETSRNQPQHF.

The chain employs TRBV7-9 and TRBJ2-7, with TRBD2 identical over 12 bases. V lost 5 bases to trimming and J lost 7 bases; unmatched junction nucleotides: 3. This CDR3 spans 13 amino acids. Germline lookup yields CDR1 SEHNR and CDR2 FQNEAQ (reference sequence). For the CDR3, the DNA is TGTGCCAGCAGCCGGACTAGCGGGAATGAGCAGTACTTC. This gives the protein CASSRTSGNEQYF. Full variable domain (missing parts from reference TRBV7-9 and TRBJ2-7): DTGVSQNPRHKITKRGQNVTFRCDPISEHNRLYWYRQTLGQGPEFLTYFQNEAQLEKSRLLSDRFSAERPKGSFSTLEIQRTEQGDSAMYLCASSRTSGNEQYFGPGTRLTVT.

This sequence joins TRBV2 and TRBJ2-7; D is possibly TRBD2 (6 bases). The V gene's germline CDR1 is SNHLY and CDR2 FYNNEI. Deletions cut 6 bases from V and 2 bases from J, with 14 bases between. CDR3 length: 14 amino acids. The CDR3 sequence is CASSLGRDTYEQYF. The CDR3 DNA sequence: TGTGCCAGCAGCTTGGGGCGGGATACCTACGAGCAGTACTTC.

The chain is built from TRBV7-2 and TRBJ2-2, with D maybe TRBD2 (6 bases). This CDR3 region has 14 residues. CDR1 SGHTA and CDR2 FQGNSA come from the germline V gene. Between the trimmed V and J ends, which lost 2 bases and 4 bases, there was a span of 8 bases. As DNA, the CDR3 is TGTGCCAGCAGCTTACTTAGCGGCACCGGGGAGCTGTTTTTT. It specifies CASSLLSGTGELFF.

This sequence joins TRBV9 and TRBJ2-3, with a weak D call TRBD1 (6 bases). The ends were cut back, 0 bases at V and 0 bases at J, with 8 bases in the middle. CDR1 and CDR2 (germline): SGDLS, YYNGEE. The CDR3 spans 15 residues. The CDR3 DNA sequence: TGTGCCAGCAGCGTAGTCGACAGGAGCACAGATACGCAGTATTTT. Its protein is CASSVVDRSTDTQYF.

The rearrangement joins TRBV19 to TRBJ2-7; a possible D gene is TRBD1 (5 bases). Between the trimmed V and J ends, which lost 6 bases and 5 bases, there was a span of 8 bases. Looked up from germline, CDR1 is LNHDA and CDR2 is SQIVND (reference sequence). The CDR3 totals 11 residues. The CDR3 is CASSLRDEQYF. The CDR3 DNA sequence: TGTGCCAGTAGCCTCAGGGACGAGCAGTACTTC.

V is TRBV7-8 and J is TRBJ1-5, with D maybe TRBD1 (6 bases). The CDR3 is 14 amino acids. Trimming stripped 4 bases from V and 3 bases from J, with 10 bases between. The germline gives CDR1 SGHVS, CDR2 FQNEAQ. The CDR3 bases are TGTGCCAGCAGCTCGGACAGCTTCAATCAGCCCCAGCATTTT. Protein: CASSSDSFNQPQHF.

This clone was found once. The chain uses TRBV7-9 and TRBJ2-5; no definite D call. Germline values: CDR1 SEHNR, CDR2 FQNEAQ (reference sequence). V dropped 0 bases and J dropped 5 bases, with 13 bases sitting between them. CDR3 length: 15 amino acids. The chain's CDR3 is CASSLAKKDRETQYF. The CDR3 DNA reads as TGTGCCAGCAGCTTAGCGAAGAAGGATCGGGAGACCCAGTACTTC.

The J gene is TRBJ1-4, the V gene TRBV6-1; D may be TRBD1 (6 bases). Deletions cut 8 bases from V and 8 bases from J, with 18 bases between. This CDR3 is 14 amino acids long. Germline V lookup: CDR1 MNHNS, CDR2 SASEGT. CDR3 sequence reads: CASHSSGAGEKLFF. In DNA form, the CDR3 reads TGTGCCAGCCATTCGTCGGGGGCGGGGGAAAAACTGTTTTTT.

This chain links TRBV5-4 with TRBJ2-5, with D possibly TRBD2 on 5 matching bases. CDR1 and CDR2 from the germline V gene are SGHNT and YYREEE (reference sequence). Trimming stripped 4 bases from V and 5 bases from J, with 12 bases between. The CDR3 has 13 residues. This CDR3 reads CASSGTRRETQYF. The CDR3 DNA sequence: TGTGCCAGCAGCGGCACTAGGAGGGAGACCCAGTACTTC.

This chain links TRBV7-3 with TRBJ2-2, with D perhaps matching TRBD1 (5 bases). V lost 1 base and J 5 bases, leaving 11 bases between the germline ends. CDR1 is SGHTA, CDR2 FQGTGA, per germline. The length of the CDR3 is 15 residues. The CDR3 reads CASSLIPGMTGELFF. The DNA for the CDR3 is TGTGCCAGCAGCTTAATCCCAGGGATGACCGGGGAGCTGTTTTTT.

Details on this clone: Distinct nucleotide sequences in the sample also encode this CDR3. The CDR3: CASSPGQMNTEAFF. For the CDR3, the DNA is TGCGCCAGCAGCCCTGGACAGATGAACACTGAAGCTTTCTTT. The rearrangement joins TRBV5-1 to TRBJ1-1; possibly TRBD1 for D (6 bases). Trimming left V 4 bases short and J 0 bases short, with 10 bases between. CDR3 length: 14 amino acids. Per germline, CDR1 SGHRS and CDR2 YFSETQ.

The CDR3 region is CASSLRGPGQPMRNEQFF. The DNA of the CDR3 is TGTGCCAGCAGCTTACGGGGACCGGGACAGCCGATGAGGAATGAGCAGTTCTTC. The chain uses TRBV7-3 and TRBJ2-1; 7 nucleotides line up with TRBD1. Germline V lookup: CDR1 SGHTA, CDR2 FQGTGA. J was trimmed by 7 bases and V by 2 bases; bases with no gene match: 17. CDR3 length: 18 residues.

V usage is TRBV6-6 and J usage is TRBJ1-3; 9 bases align to TRBD1. The trim removed 1 base at V and 6 bases at J, leaving 4 bases unmatched. The germline CDR1 and CDR2 sequences are MNHNY and SVGAGI (reference sequence). This CDR3 region has 15 residues. The CDR3 reads CASSYLGQGVNTIYF. The CDR3 bases are TGTGCCAGCAGTTACTTGGGACAGGGAGTAAACACCATATATTTT.

The rearrangement joins TRBV7-8 to TRBJ2-5, with D possibly being TRBD1 (5 bases). Germline V gene lookup returns CDR1 SGHVS and CDR2 FQNEAQ. The CDR3 contains 13 residues. Deletions cut 5 bases from V and 2 bases from J, with 9 bases between. The chain's CDR3 is CASSPRGQETQYF. The CDR3 DNA sequence: TGTGCCAGCAGCCCAAGGGGTCAAGAGACCCAGTACTTC. The entire variable domain, with the rest obtained from reference TRBV7-8 and TRBJ2-5, is as follows: GAGVSQSPRYKVAKRGQDVALRCDPISGHVSLFWYQQALGQGPEFLTYFQNEAQLDKSGLPSDRFFAERPEGSVSTLKIQRTQQEDSAVYLCASSPRGQETQYFGPGTRLLVL.

The chain combines TRBV19 with TRBJ2-5, with D perhaps being TRBD1 or TRBD2 (6 bases each). Germline V lookup: CDR1 LNHDA, CDR2 SQIVND (reference sequence). This CDR3 contains 13 residues. The V and J ends lost 3 bases and 6 bases respectively, with 11 bases between them. CDR3 residues: CASSIGGAQTQYF. CDR3 sequence (DNA): TGTGCCAGTAGTATCGGGGGCGCTCAGACCCAGTACTTC.

The J gene is TRBJ1-4, the V gene TRBV5-8; D unresolved. Deletions cut 1 base from V and 0 bases from J, with 10 bases between. The germline V gene encodes CDR1 SGHTS and CDR2 YDEGEE. This CDR3 has 16 residues. The DNA of the CDR3 is TGTGCCAGCAGCTTGCCCGGTGGTGCAACTAATGAAAAACTGTTTTTT. This sequence encodes CASSLPGGATNEKLFF.

The chain carries TRBV28 and TRBJ2-3, with 7 bases fitting TRBD2. V was clipped by 5 bases and J by 6 bases; unmatched bases: 11. The germline gives CDR1 MDHEN, CDR2 SYDVKM. The CDR3 runs 15 residues. The CDR3 sequence: CASSPSSGRGDTQYF. In DNA form, the CDR3 reads TGTGCCAGCAGTCCGAGTAGCGGGCGAGGGGATACGCAGTATTTT.

In its sample, this clone was seen a few times. CDR3 sequence (DNA): TGTGCCAGCAGCTTGAATACGGGAAACGGCCCCCAGCATTTT. It specifies CASSLNTGNGPQHF. The genes are TRBV5-6 and TRBJ1-5; D gene unclear. The CDR3 extends over 14 amino acids. Germline V gene data show CDR1 as SGHDT and CDR2 as YYEEEE. Trimming took 1 base from V and 10 from J, leaving 15 bases between them.